Sequencing of this T cell receptor (beta chain) was carried out in a study of Graves' ophthalmopathy and Graves' hyperthyroidism. Overall study findings and caveats: A 13-signature model separated ophthalmopathy from stable hyperthyroidism, reaching less than 90% sensitivity and around 81% specificity cross-validated. Appearing in blood as well were most expanded thyroid clonotypes above 0.001 frequency.

On this clonotype: As yet, its antigen is unknown.

RNA transcripts yielded amplified TCR beta CDR3 regions. The library came from an HTBI-primed first-round RT-PCR and a second-round multiplex PCR. Via MiXCR, TCRdb re-called the multiplex PCR reads, giving one row per CDR3 protein. The sample yields about 660,000 distinct CDR3 sequences, approximately 39% seen once. The germline V and J ends were trimmed by 4 bases and 3 bases, with 9 bases remaining between them. The CDR3 extends over 14 amino acids. Germline V gene sequence: CDR1 KGHSH, CDR2 LQKENI. The V and J genes are TRBV18 and TRBJ2-2; D is tentatively TRBD1 or TRBD2 (5 bases each). The TCR originated in an adult man with Graves' ophthalmopathy. Sequenced sample: peripheral blood. CDR3 in DNA: TGTGCCAGCTCACGAGGGGTCGACACCGGGGAGCTGTTTTTT. As protein: CASSRGVDTGELFF.